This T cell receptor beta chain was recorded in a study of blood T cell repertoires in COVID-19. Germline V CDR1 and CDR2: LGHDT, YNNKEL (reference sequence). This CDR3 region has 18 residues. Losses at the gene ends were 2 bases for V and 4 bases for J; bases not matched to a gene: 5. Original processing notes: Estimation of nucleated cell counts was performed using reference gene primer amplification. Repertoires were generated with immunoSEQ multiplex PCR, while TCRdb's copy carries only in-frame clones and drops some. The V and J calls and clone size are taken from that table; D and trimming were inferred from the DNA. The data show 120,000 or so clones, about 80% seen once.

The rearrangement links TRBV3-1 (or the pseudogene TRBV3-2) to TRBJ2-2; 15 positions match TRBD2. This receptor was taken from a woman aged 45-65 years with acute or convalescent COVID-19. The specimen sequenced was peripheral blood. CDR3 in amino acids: CASSQPGLAGGGTGELFF. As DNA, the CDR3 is TGTGCCAGCAGCCAACCGGGACTAGCGGGGGGTGGCACCGGGGAGCTGTTTTTT.